The subject of this entry is one TCR beta chain. CDR1 and CDR2 from the germline V gene are WNHNN and SYGVQD (reference sequence). The CDR3 sequence is 14 residues long. The V and J ends lost 5 bases and 2 bases respectively, with 13 bases between them. This sample was included in a study of shared clonotypes between healthy human individuals. The method was immunoSEQ multiplex PCR; TCRdb's version includes in-frame clones alone and lacks a portion of them. The table lists roughly 380,000 clones, roughly 96% of them singletons, with around 0.29% in the top ten. What was sequenced was memory CD8+ T cells sorted from blood. Subset defined: CD45RO+ cells pooled with CCR7-negative TemRA cells. This sequence joins TRBV10-1 and TRBJ2-7; tentative D call: TRBD2 (5 bases). The clonotype comes from a young man in good health. CDR3 amino acids: CASSKEVGAYEQYF. The DNA of the CDR3 is TGCGCCAGCAGTAAGGAGGTCGGGGCCTACGAGCAGTACTTC.